This TCR beta chain was obtained from a study of radiotherapy plus CTLA-4 blockade in lung cancer. Only in-frame clones appear in the TCRdb table, and some are missing; sequencing was by immunoSEQ multiplex PCR. The sample comprises about 51,000 clones, around 79% of which are singletons, and around 8.8% rests with the top ten. This clone was recorded only once. Its antigen is still unknown. One junction end does not reproduce the germline sequence, and a read error may be involved. CDR1 is LGHNT, CDR2 FRNRAP, per germline. The CDR3 covers 16 residues. General observations from the study: Clones of tumor-derived TCRs expanded in blood after radiotherapy plus ipilimumab.

The sequenced sample was peripheral blood, obtained from a patient treated with radiotherapy plus ipilimumab. J is TRBJ1-1 and V is TRBV12-5; 7 bases fit TRBD1. The origin of this receptor is a human donor with non-small cell lung cancer who had a complete response to radiotherapy plus ipilimumab. The CDR3 is CASVLEQGTSLTEAFF. In nucleotides, the CDR3 is TGTGCTAGTGTTTTGGAACAGGGGACATCGTTAACTGAAGCTTTCTTT. Using reference TRBV12-5 and TRBJ1-1 for the parts outside the CDR3, the full variable domain is DARVTQTPRHKVTEMGQEVTMRCQPILGHNTVFWYRQTMMQGLELLAYFRNRAPLDDSGMPKDRFSAEMPDATLATLKIQPSEPRDSAVYFCASVLEQGTSLTEAFFGQGTRLTVV.